Listed here are 6 T cell receptor beta chains from one sample, sequenced in a study of patients and donors after allogeneic stem cell transplantation (TCRdb year 2020). Libraries came from RT-PCR. For sequencing, a NextSeq 550 was employed. The public reads were reprocessed in TCRdb via fastp at Q25 and MiXCR, keeping in-frame beta chains. One record per CDR3 amino acid sequence lists the most common genes and DNA. Within this sample are 160,000 or so distinct CDR3 sequences, with approximately 22% of them counted one time only. The ten largest clones represent about 24% of the sample. The sequencing input was blood, either unsorted or a sorted T cell fraction (not recorded which). The receptors derive from a human donor who was either an allogeneic HSCT recipient or a stem cell or donor lymphocyte infusion donor (not recorded which). It is not recorded whose cells these are; they may come from a transplant donor.

This chain connects TRBV15 to TRBJ2-1, with D tentatively TRBD2 (6 bases). From germline, CDR1 is LNHNV and CDR2 YYDKDF (reference sequence). The CDR3 covers 14 residues. The V and J ends lost 1 base and 10 bases respectively, with 14 bases between them. In DNA form, the CDR3 reads TGTGCCACCAGCAGAGTGGCCTCTCTAGCGGAGCAGTTCTTC. Translating gives CATSRVASLAEQFF.

This clonotype was detected only a few times. The chain carries TRBV21-1 and TRBJ2-7; TRBD1, as called in the table, went unchecked against the DNA. TRBV21-1 counts as a pseudogene. CDR3 length equals 14 residues. The CDR3 sequence is CASSKTGTLYEQYF. The CDR3 DNA reads as TGTGCCAGCAGCAAGACAGGGACTCTCTACGAGCAGTACTTC.

The chain has TRBV5-5 and TRBJ2-2; D possibly uses TRBD1 or TRBD2 (5 bases each). CDR3 length: 14 amino acids. In germline, CDR1 is SGHKS, CDR2 YYEKEE (reference sequence). V was cut by 4 bases and J by 3 bases, with 10 bases left in between. CDR3 sequence reads: CASSPGRYTGELFF. The CDR3, as DNA: TGTGCCAGCAGCCCGGGACGGTACACCGGGGAGCTGTTTTTT.

This chain joins TRBV7-2 and TRBJ2-5; weak D call: TRBD1 (5 bases). V dropped 5 bases and J dropped 2 bases, with 9 bases sitting between them. This CDR3 is 13 amino acids long. Germline V CDR1 and CDR2: SGHTA, FQGNSA. The CDR3 DNA follows: TGTGCCAGCAGCCCAGGGCCACAAGAGACCCAGTACTTC. Protein product: CASSPGPQETQYF. The full variable domain, completed using reference TRBV7-2 and TRBJ2-5, is GAGVSQSPSNKVTEKGKDVELRCDPISGHTALYWYRQSLGQGLEFLIYFQGNSAPDKSGLPSDRFSAERTGGSVSTLTIQRTQQEDSAVYLCASSPGPQETQYFGPGTRLLVL.

The J gene is TRBJ2-2, the V gene TRBV4-3, with a weak D call TRBD2 (5 bases). Trimming cost V 4 bases and J 3 bases, with 18 bases left between them. The CDR3 has 17 amino acids. The germline V gene has CDR1 LGHNA and CDR2 YSLEER. The CDR3 DNA reads as TGCGCCAGCAGCCCAGGAGCGGTGGAGCGCTACACCGGGGAGCTGTTTTTT. This gives the protein CASSPGAVERYTGELFF.

This clonotype turned up a few times. The chain has TRBV7-3 and TRBJ2-2, with a possible D match to TRBD2 (5 bases). The germline V gene encodes CDR1 SGHTA and CDR2 FQGTGA. The CDR3 is 14 amino acids. Trimming pared 0 bases from V and 6 bases from J, leaving 8 bases between. DNA for the CDR3: TGTGCCAGCAGCTTAACGGCGGGTGCCGGGGAGCTGTTTTTT. Translating gives CASSLTAGAGELFF. The complete variable domain, with remaining parts taken from reference TRBV7-3 and TRBJ2-2, reads GAGVSQTPSNKVTEKGKYVELRCDPISGHTALYWYRQSLGQGPEFLIYFQGTGAADDSGLPNDRFFAVRPEGSVSTLKIQRTERGDSAVYLCASSLTAGAGELFFGEGSRLTVL.